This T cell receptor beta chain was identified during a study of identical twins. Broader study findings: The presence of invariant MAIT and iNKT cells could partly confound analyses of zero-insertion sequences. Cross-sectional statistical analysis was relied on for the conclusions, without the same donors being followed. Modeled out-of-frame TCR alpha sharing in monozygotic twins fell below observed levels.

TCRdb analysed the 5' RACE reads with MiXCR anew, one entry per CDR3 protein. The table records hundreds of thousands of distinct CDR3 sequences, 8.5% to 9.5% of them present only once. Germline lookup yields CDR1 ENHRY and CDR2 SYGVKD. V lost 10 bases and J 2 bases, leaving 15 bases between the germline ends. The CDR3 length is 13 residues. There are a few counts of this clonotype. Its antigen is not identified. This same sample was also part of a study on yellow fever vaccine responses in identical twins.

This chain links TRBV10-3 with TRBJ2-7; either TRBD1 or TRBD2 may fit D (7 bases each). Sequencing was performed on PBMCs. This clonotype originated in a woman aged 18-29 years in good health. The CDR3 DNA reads TGTGCCACCGGGGGAGGGGGCCCCTACGAGCAGTACTTC. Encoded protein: CATGGGGPYEQYF.